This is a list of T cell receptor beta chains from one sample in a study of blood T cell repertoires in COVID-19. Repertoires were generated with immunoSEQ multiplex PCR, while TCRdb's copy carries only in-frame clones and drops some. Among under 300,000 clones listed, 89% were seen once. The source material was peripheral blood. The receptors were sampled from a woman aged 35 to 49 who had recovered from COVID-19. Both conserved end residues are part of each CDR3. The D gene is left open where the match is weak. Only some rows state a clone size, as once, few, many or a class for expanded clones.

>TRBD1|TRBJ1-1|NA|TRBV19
TGTGCCAGTAGTACGACAGGGTTCGATAAAGCTTTCTTT
CASSTTGFDKAFF
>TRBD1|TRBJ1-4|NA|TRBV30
TGTGCCTGGAGGGCACAGGGGGCGGATGAAAAACTGTTTTTT
CAWRAQGADEKLFF
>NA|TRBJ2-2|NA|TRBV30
TGTGCCTGGAGTGTGTTGGGGAGGCTGAACACCGGGGAGCTGTTTTTT
CAWSVLGRLNTGELFF
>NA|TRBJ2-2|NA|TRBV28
TGTGCCAGCAGTTTGGGCCAGGGATACACCGGGGAGCTGTTTTTT
CASSLGQGYTGELFF
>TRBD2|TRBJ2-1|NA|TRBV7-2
TGTGCCAGCAGCTTAGGGCTAGCGGGATACAATGAGCAGTTCTTC
CASSLGLAGYNEQFF
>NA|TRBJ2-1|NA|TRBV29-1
TGCAGCGTTGAGTCGGCGGAAAGGGGGAATGAGCAGTTCTTC
CSVESAERGNEQFF
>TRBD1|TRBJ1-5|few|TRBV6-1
TGTGCCGGACGAAAAACAGGGGATAGCAATCAGCCCCAGCATTTT
CAGRKTGDSNQPQHF
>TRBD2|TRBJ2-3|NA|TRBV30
TGTGCCTTCAAAGCGGGAGCGGTTAGCACAGATACGCAGTATTTT
CAFKAGAVSTDTQYF
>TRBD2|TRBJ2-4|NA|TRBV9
TGTGCCAGCAGCGTGGGACTAGCGGGAGAGGGCATTCAGTACTTC
CASSVGLAGEGIQYF
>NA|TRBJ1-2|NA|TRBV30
TGTGCCTCGACAGATCTCTATGGCTACACCTTC
CASTDLYGYTF
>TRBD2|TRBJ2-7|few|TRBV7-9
TGTGCCAGCAGCGGGCGGGAGTTCTACGAGCAGTACTTC
CASSGREFYEQYF
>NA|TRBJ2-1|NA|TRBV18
TGTGCCAGCTCACCGACTCCCTCCGGCTACAATGAGCAGTTCTTC
CASSPTPSGYNEQFF
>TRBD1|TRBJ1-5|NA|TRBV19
TGTGCCAGTAGTATCGGGACAGGGGGCGGTTCGAGCAATCAGCCCCAGCATTTT
CASSIGTGGGSSNQPQHF
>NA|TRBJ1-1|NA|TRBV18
TGTGCCAGCTCACAAGGGGCGGACACTGAAGCTTTCTTT
CASSQGADTEAFF
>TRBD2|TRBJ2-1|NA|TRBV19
TGTGCCACCAAGGAGCGGGAGGGCCTGAATGAGCAGTTCTTC
CATKEREGLNEQFF
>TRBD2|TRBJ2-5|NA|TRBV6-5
TGTGCCAGCAGTACCCTTGGGAGCGGGGAAGAGACCCAGTACTTC
CASSTLGSGEETQYF
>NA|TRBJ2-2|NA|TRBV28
TGTGCCAGCAGTTTCGGGGGTTCGAACACCGGGGAGCTGTTTTTT
CASSFGGSNTGELFF
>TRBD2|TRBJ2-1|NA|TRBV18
TGTGCCAGCTCACCATCTAGCGGGATCCAGGGGGAGCAGTTCTTC
CASSPSSGIQGEQFF
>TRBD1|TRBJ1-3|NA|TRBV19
TGTGCCAGTATTCGGACAGGTAGCTCTGGAAACACCATATATTTT
CASIRTGSSGNTIYF
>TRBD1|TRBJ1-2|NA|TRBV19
TGTGCCAGTAGTCCGCGGACAGGGGATGGCTACACCTTC
CASSPRTGDGYTF
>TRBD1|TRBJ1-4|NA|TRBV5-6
TGTGCCAGCAGCCAGACAGGGAGGCGTGAAAAACTGTTTTTT
CASSQTGRREKLFF
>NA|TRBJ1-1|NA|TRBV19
TGTGCCAGTAGTAGGGAGCTGAACACTGAAGCTTTCTTT
CASSRELNTEAFF
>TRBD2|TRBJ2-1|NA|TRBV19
TGTGCCAGTACTGGACTAGCGGGAGATTATAGTGAGCAGTTCTTC
CASTGLAGDYSEQFF
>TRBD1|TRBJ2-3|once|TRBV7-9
TGTGCCAGCAGCTTAACCTTACAGGGGCGTCCAAGTGCAGATACGCAGTATTTT
CASSLTLQGRPSADTQYF
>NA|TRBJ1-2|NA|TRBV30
TGTGCCTGGAGTACAACGCAGTCTGTAAAGTATGGCTACACCTTC
CAWSTTQSVKYGYTF
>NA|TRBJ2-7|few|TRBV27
TGTGCCAGCAGTTCTGGCGGCGAGCAGTACTTC
CASSSGGEQYF
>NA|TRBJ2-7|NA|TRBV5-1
TGCGCCAGCAGCTTCGACTCACCCTACGAGCAGTACTTC
CASSFDSPYEQYF
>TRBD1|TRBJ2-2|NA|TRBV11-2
TGTGCCAGCAGCTTAGGACAGGGGGTTACCGGGGAGCTGTTTTTT
CASSLGQGVTGELFF
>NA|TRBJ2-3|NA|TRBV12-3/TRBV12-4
TGTGCCAGCAGTCCTCGAGCTCCAGATACGCAGTATTTT
CASSPRAPDTQYF
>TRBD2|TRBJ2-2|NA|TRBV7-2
TGTGCCAGCAGCTTGGAGGGACCGGGACTAGCGGGATCGGGGGAGCTGTTTTTT
CASSLEGPGLAGSGELFF
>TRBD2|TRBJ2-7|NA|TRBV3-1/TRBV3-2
TGTGCCAGCAGCCACGCCCGGCTAGCGGGAAGTCGGGTCGGGTGGGAGCAGTACTTC
CASSHARLAGSRVGWEQYF
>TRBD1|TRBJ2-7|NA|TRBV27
TGTGCCAGCAGTTTGAGGGGGCCGGCGTACGAGCAGTACTTC
CASSLRGPAYEQYF
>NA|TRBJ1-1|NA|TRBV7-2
TGTGCCAGCAGCCGCTGGGACGGGAGAAACACTGAAGCTTTCTTT
CASSRWDGRNTEAFF
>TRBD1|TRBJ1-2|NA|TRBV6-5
TGTGCCAGCAGTAGGACAGGGCTTGGGGGCTACACCTTC
CASSRTGLGGYTF
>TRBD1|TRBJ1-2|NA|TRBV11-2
TGTGCCAGCAGCTTAGTATTGACAGGGTATGGCTACACCTTC
CASSLVLTGYGYTF
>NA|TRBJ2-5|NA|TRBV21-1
TGTGCCAGCACCCGACCGGGACAGGGGAAAAAGACCCAGTACTTC
CASTRPGQGKKTQYF
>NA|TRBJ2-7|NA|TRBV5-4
TGTGCCAGCAGCACACAGGGCAAGGTGCACGAGCAGTACTTC
CASSTQGKVHEQYF
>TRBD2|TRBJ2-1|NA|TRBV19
TGTGCCAGTAGTCGCAGACTAGCGAGCAATGAGCAGTTCTTC
CASSRRLASNEQFF
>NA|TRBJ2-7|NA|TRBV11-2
TGTGCCAGCAGCTTTGGCAGGGAGGCGTACGAGCAGTACTTC
CASSFGREAYEQYF
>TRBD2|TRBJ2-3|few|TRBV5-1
TGCGCCAGCAGCCGGGATAGCGGGAGTGGAGATACGCAGTATTTT
CASSRDSGSGDTQYF
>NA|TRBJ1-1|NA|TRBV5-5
TGTGCCAGCAGCTTGGGCTCAGGGGCCAGGATGACTGAAGCTTTCTTT
CASSLGSGARMTEAFF
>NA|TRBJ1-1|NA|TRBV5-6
TGTGCCAGCAGCCACGGGGGGTACGCTGAAGCTTTCTTT
CASSHGGYAEAFF
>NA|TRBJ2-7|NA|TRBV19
TGTGCCAGTAGTATCGGGGTAAGCTCCTACGAGCAGTACTTC
CASSIGVSSYEQYF
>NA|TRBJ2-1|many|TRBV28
TGTGCCAGCAGTTTGACAAGGGGGCAGTTCTTC
CASSLTRGQFF
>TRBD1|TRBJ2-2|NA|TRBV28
TGTGCCACGATAGGACAGGGCGAGGGCACCGGGGAGCTGTTTTTT
CATIGQGEGTGELFF
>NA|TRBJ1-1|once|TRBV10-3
TGTGCCATCAGTGACAGTTTCGGGGACACTGAAGCTTTCTTT
CAISDSFGDTEAFF
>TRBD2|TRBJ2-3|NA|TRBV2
TGTGCCAGCAGTGAAGCCCCAGCGGGAGCCCCAGATACGCAGTATTTT
CASSEAPAGAPDTQYF